Below, 21 T cell receptor beta chains from the same sample are listed, as sequenced in a study of cytomegalovirus exposure and HLA in healthy donors. 60 Vbeta and 13 Jbeta primers were used in PCR. Profiled with immunoSEQ multiplex PCR; TCRdb holds only in-frame clones, not every one. Among 200,000 or so clones, more than 65% were seen once, and the ten largest hold 3.8%. The specimen was PBMCs. The receptors come from a man aged 50-60 years in good health and CMV-seronegative.

V usage is TRBV6-5 and J usage is TRBJ1-2, with no clear D. Germline V gives CDR1 MNHEY, CDR2 SVGAGI. CDR3 size: 11 residues. Trimming left V 6 bases short and J 8 bases short, with 10 bases between. CDR3 protein: CASSSVGGYTF. DNA of the CDR3: TGTGCCAGCAGCTCCGTTGGCGGCTACACCTTC.

CDR3 sequence: CASSSHLQGDPSSYEQYF. The CDR3 region has the DNA TGCGCCAGCAGCTCACACCTACAGGGGGACCCTAGCTCCTACGAGCAGTACTTC. V gene TRBV5-1 combines with J gene TRBJ2-7, with 8 bases identical to TRBD1. The CDR3 has 18 residues. V trimming: 3 bases; J trimming: 0 bases; junction bases outside the gene matches: 14. Germline lookup yields CDR1 SGHRS and CDR2 YFSETQ.

This clone was seen just once. The J gene is TRBJ1-1, the V gene TRBV7-9; TRBD1 matches 7 bases. The CDR3 totals 15 residues. Germline V gene lookup returns CDR1 SEHNR and CDR2 FQNEAQ (reference sequence). V was clipped by 3 bases and J by 4 bases; unmatched bases: 8. For the CDR3, the DNA is TGTGCCAGCAGCTTTGGACAGGTGGGGACCACTGAAGCTTTCTTT. Translating gives CASSFGQVGTTEAFF.

V gene TRBV7-9 combines with J gene TRBJ2-2, with D perhaps TRBD1 (6 bases). Looked up from germline, CDR1 is SEHNR and CDR2 is FQNEAQ (reference sequence). The germline V and J ends were trimmed by 5 bases and 3 bases, with 13 bases remaining between them. This CDR3 has 15 amino acids. The CDR3 reads CASSPNRVDTGELFF. In DNA, the CDR3 is TGTGCCAGCAGCCCCAACAGGGTTGACACCGGGGAGCTGTTTTTT.

The chain employs TRBV27 and TRBJ2-7, with TRBD1 matching over 9 bases. Germline V gene data show CDR1 as MNHEY and CDR2 as SMNVEV (reference sequence). CDR3 length equals 13 residues. V shed 4 bases and J 4 bases; nucleotides not matched to a gene: 2. Written as DNA, the CDR3 is TGTGCCAGCAGTTCGGGACAGGGTTACGAGCAGTACTTC. Translating gives CASSSGQGYEQYF.

The chain recombines TRBV30 with TRBJ1-1; TRBD1 matches at 8 bases. Germline assignment: CDR1 GTSNPN and CDR2 SVGIG (reference sequence). Trimming removed 2 bases from V and 11 bases from J; junction bases left unmatched: 7. The CDR3 runs to 12 residues. DNA for the CDR3: TGTGCCTGGAGTCAACAGGGGGGGAGGGCTTTCTTT. Its protein is CAWSQQGGRAFF.

This clone was seen just once. V gene TRBV11-2 combines with J gene TRBJ1-5; TRBD1 matches 7 bases. CDR3 length: 13 residues. V was clipped by 5 bases and J by 7 bases; unmatched bases: 5. CDR1 SGHAT and CDR2 FQNNGV come from the germline V gene. The DNA of the CDR3 is TGTGCCAGCAGCCGTGACAGGGAGCAGCCCCAGCATTTT. It specifies CASSRDREQPQHF.

This clone was seen just once. This chain connects TRBV7-2 to TRBJ1-4; D is uncertain. V lost 4 bases, J lost 3 bases, and 6 bases lay in between. CDR1 and CDR2 from the germline V gene are SGHTA and FQGNSA. CDR3 length: 13 residues. CDR3 region: CASSSSANEKLFF. Written as DNA, the CDR3 is TGTGCCAGCAGCTCCTCGGCTAATGAAAAACTGTTTTTT.

The chain is built from TRBV30 and TRBJ1-3, with D possibly matching TRBD1 (6 bases). Deletions cut 2 bases from V and 3 bases from J, with 17 bases between. CDR3 size: 16 residues. The V gene's germline CDR1 is GTSNPN and CDR2 SVGIG (reference sequence). CDR3: CAWSLPTGLGGNTIYF. DNA of the CDR3: TGTGCCTGGAGTTTACCCACAGGGCTCGGTGGAAACACCATATATTTT. Based on the CDR3 plus reference TRBV30 and TRBJ1-3, the full variable domain is SQTIHQWPATLVQPVGSPLSLECTVEGTSNPNLYWYRQAAGRGLQLLFYSVGIGQISSEVPQNLSASRPQDRQFILSSKKLLLSDSGFYLCAWSLPTGLGGNTIYFGEGSWLTVV.

The rearrangement uses TRBV4-3 and TRBJ1-2, with 8 bases identical to TRBD1. With 0 bases clipped from V and 4 bases from J, the junction kept 4 bases outside the gene matches. The CDR3 consists of 15 residues. Germline V lookup: CDR1 LGHNA, CDR2 YSLEER. For the CDR3, the DNA is TGCGCCAGCAGCCAAGACAGGGGGCAGGGCTATGGCTACACCTTC. This codes for CASSQDRGQGYGYTF.

Concerning this clone: A junction end diverges from the germline sequence, so it may reflect a read error. The chain combines TRBV7-7 with TRBJ2-5; possible D gene TRBD2, 6 bases. This CDR3 contains 13 residues. In germline, CDR1 is SSHAT, CDR2 FNYEAQ (reference sequence). The CDR3 DNA reads TGTGCTAGCAGCAGACTAGTATCCGAGACCCAGTACTTC. This sequence encodes CASSRLVSETQYF.

This clone was seen only a few times. This chain connects TRBV4-1 to TRBJ2-3; 9 bases line up with TRBD2. Germline CDR1 and CDR2: MGHRA and YSYEKL. The J segment lost 3 bases and the V segment lost 0 bases, leaving 13 bases of the junction unmatched. This CDR3 has 19 residues. The CDR3 sequence: CASSQDAPRGGARTDTQYF. CDR3 bases: TGCGCCAGCAGCCAAGATGCCCCCCGCGGGGGGGCTAGAACAGATACGCAGTATTTT.

The V call is TRBV9, the J call TRBJ2-5; 9 bases match TRBD1. CDR1 is SGDLS and CDR2 is YYNGEE in the germline V gene. Germline trimming cut 4 bases from V and 5 bases from J; bases unmatched to any gene: 6. This CDR3 has 14 amino acids. Here the CDR3 DNA reads TGTGCCAGCAGCTTGGGGGACAGGGAGGAGACCCAGTACTTC. As protein: CASSLGDREETQYF.

The chain has TRBV29-1 and TRBJ2-3; possible D gene TRBD1, 5 bases. The CDR3 runs to 12 residues. CDR1 and CDR2 (germline): SQVTM, ANQGSEA. With 7 bases removed from V and 5 bases from J, the gap between germline ends came to 13 bases. The CDR3 protein is CSGNSGKDTQYF. CDR3 in DNA: TGCAGCGGTAACTCAGGGAAAGATACGCAGTATTTT.

V gene TRBV7-2 combines with J gene TRBJ2-1; D not resolved. The CDR3 runs 12 residues. CDR1 is SGHTA, CDR2 FQGNSA, per germline. The V end was cut by 5 bases, the J end by 8 bases, with 10 bases between. CDR3 sequence: CASSHITDEQFF. DNA for the CDR3: TGTGCCAGCAGCCACATCACCGATGAGCAGTTCTTC. The full variable domain, rest sourced from reference TRBV7-2 and TRBJ2-1, is GAGVSQSPSNKVTEKGKDVELRCDPISGHTALYWYRQSLGQGLEFLIYFQGNSAPDKSGLPSDRFSAERTGGSVSTLTIQRTQQEDSAVYLCASSHITDEQFFGPGTRLTVL.

The rearrangement links TRBV10-1 to TRBJ1-1; maybe TRBD1 (6 bases). The CDR3 totals 13 residues. V lost 6 bases, J lost 1 base, and 9 bases lay in between. CDR1 WNHNN and CDR2 SYGVQD come from the germline V gene (reference sequence). The CDR3: CASRQGWNTEAFF. CDR3 sequence (DNA): TGCGCCAGCAGACAGGGATGGAACACTGAAGCTTTCTTT.

This clone was recorded a few times. The chain couples TRBV18 to TRBJ1-3; tentatively, D is TRBD1 (5 bases). This CDR3 has 19 residues. The V and J ends lost 0 bases and 0 bases respectively, with 18 bases between them. Per the germline V gene, CDR1 is KGHSH and CDR2 is LQKENI. The DNA of the CDR3 is TGTGCCAGCTCACCACCGGGCAGGGCGAAGTTCCTCTCTGGAAACACCATATATTTT. Protein sequence: CASSPPGRAKFLSGNTIYF.

This chain uses TRBV7-2 with TRBJ1-1; 9 positions match TRBD1. The CDR3 spans 15 residues. V shed 4 bases, J shed 6 bases, and the junction held 9 bases outside the gene matches. Germline loops: CDR1 SGHTA, CDR2 FQGNSA. Written as DNA, the CDR3 is TGTGCCAGCAGCTCTACAGGGGGCGCATTAGCTGAAGCTTTCTTT. Amino acid sequence: CASSSTGGALAEAFF.

The chain employs TRBV18 and TRBJ1-1; no clear D gene. This CDR3 has 14 residues. Deletions cut 2 bases from V and 3 bases from J, with 10 bases between. Germline loops: CDR1 KGHSH, CDR2 LQKENI. Written as DNA, the CDR3 is TGTGCCAGCTCACCAATTAACGGGGACACTGAAGCTTTCTTT. Amino acids: CASSPINGDTEAFF.

About this clone itself: An end of the junction does not agree with germline; a read error may underlie this. The rearrangement uses TRBV14 and TRBJ2-1; the D is unclear. This CDR3 has 13 residues. Germline V CDR1 and CDR2: SGHDN, FVKESK. CDR3 sequence (DNA): TGTGCCAGCACCCAAGACCCCCGCAATGAGCAGTTCTTC. Translation gives CASTQDPRNEQFF. Full variable domain (outside the CDR3, taken from reference TRBV14 and TRBJ2-1): EAGVTQFPSHSVIEKGQTVTLRCDPISGHDNLYWYRRVMGKEIKFLLHFVKESKQDESGMPNNRFLAERTGGTYSTLKVQPAELEDSGVYFCASTQDPRNEQFFGPGTRLTVL.

The genes are TRBV30 and TRBJ1-6, with D perhaps TRBD1 (5 bases). Per germline, CDR1 GTSNPN and CDR2 SVGIG (reference sequence). Trimming left V 0 bases short and J 7 bases short, with 10 bases between. The CDR3 loop spans 14 amino acids. The CDR3 sequence is CAWSVRGGNSPLHF. DNA for the CDR3: TGTGCCTGGAGTGTACGGGGGGGGAATTCACCCCTCCACTTT.